This T cell receptor beta chain was captured in a study of T cell clonality in common variable immunodeficiency. Trimming took 0 bases from V and 6 from J, leaving 13 bases between them. Germline values: CDR1 SEHNR, CDR2 FQNEAQ (reference sequence). There are 15 residues in the CDR3. This clone was observed a handful of times. The read stops 3 residues short of the end of the CDR3; the missing end is completed from the germline J gene. The repertoire was sequenced with immunoSEQ multiplex PCR; TCRdb's copy has only in-frame clones and lacks some. The record shows roughly 48,000 clones for this sample, with no singletons present.

The sequenced sample was peripheral blood mononuclear cells. This clonotype originated in a person between 18 and 75 years old in good health. This rearrangement joins TRBV7-9 to TRBJ2-3, with D perhaps matching TRBD2 (5 bases). CDR3 loop: CASSLAERRSDTQYF. The sequenced CDR3 bases are TGTGCCAGCAGCTTAGCAGAGCGGCGGTCGGATACG. Variable domain in full (rest from reference TRBV7-9 and TRBJ2-3): DTGVSQNPRHKITKRGQNVTFRCDPISEHNRLYWYRQTLGQGPEFLTYFQNEAQLEKSRLLSDRFSAERPKGSFSTLEIQRTEQGDSAMYLCASSLAERRSDTQYFGPGTRLTVL.